Given below is one T cell receptor beta chain in context. Its antigen target is currently unknown. No per-base quality is available; no much larger clone lies one base away. Receptor amplification or capture employed the immunoSEQ multiplex PCR assay. Not all clones reach the TCRdb copy of this immuneACCESS table, which keeps in-frame sequences only. Checked studies attribute under half of the gap to unresolved V genes and leave the rest unexplained. In this sample the table shows about 84,000 clones, 94% of which occur a single time. Of the sample, more than 0.85% falls within the top ten clones. CDR1 and CDR2, looked up from the germline V gene, are SGHTA and FQGNSA. The CDR3 spans 16 residues, from the cysteine through the phenylalanine. Only the CDR3 DNA is retained, 48 bases long and in frame from the first base. For this chain, trimming is 4 bases at the V end and 5 bases at the J end, and the number of junction bases without a gene match is 11.

The data belong to a study of T cell changes during pregnancy in multiple sclerosis (dated by TCRdb to between 2019 and 2020). Study-wide context: The study examined how the T cell repertoire changed over the course of pregnancy in women with multiple sclerosis.

The receptor's source is a female donor in good health, enrolled as a control in a pregnancy study. Sequencing was performed on peripheral blood, taken in the second trimester of pregnancy. The rearrangement combines TRBV7-2 with TRBJ1-1; TRBD1 lines up with 9 middle nucleotides. The sequenced DNA: TGTGCCAGCAGCTCAGGACAAGGGACAGGGATTACTGAAGCTTTCTTT. Its protein is CASSSGQGTGITEAFF.